The 26 T cell receptor beta chains below come from one sample, sequenced in a study of blood T cell repertoires in COVID-19. The protocol was immunoSEQ multiplex PCR, while the TCRdb copy is restricted to in-frame clones and leaves out a portion. Of 40,000 to 55,000 clones in the sample, approximately 85% were seen once. Material: peripheral blood. These receptors all stem from a human donor in a cohort sampled during active COVID-19.

The table lists this clone with a few counts. The genes are TRBV27 and TRBJ1-2; tentative D call: TRBD1 (6 bases). Trimming removed 6 bases from V and 0 bases from J, with 14 bases in between. Germline V gene data show CDR1 as MNHEY and CDR2 as SMNVEV (reference sequence). The CDR3 extends over 15 amino acids. The CDR3 sequence is CASRPQGLTNYGYTF. The CDR3 bases are TGTGCCAGCAGGCCACAGGGCCTAACTAACTATGGCTACACCTTC.

This clone occurred once. The V gene is TRBV7-8, the J gene TRBJ2-3; TRBD2 matches at 10 bases. CDR1 is SGHVS, CDR2 FQNEAQ, per germline. The CDR3 spans 21 residues. Losses at the gene ends were 2 bases for V and 2 bases for J; bases not matched to a gene: 19. DNA for the CDR3: TGTGCCAGCAGCTTACCCCCTAGCGGGGGCACACCCTTAGCACTCACAGATACGCAGTATTTT. Translation gives CASSLPPSGGTPLALTDTQYF.

The rearrangement links TRBV29-1 to TRBJ2-1, with a possible D match to TRBD2 (5 bases). This CDR3 is built from 13 residues. The germline V and J ends were trimmed by 4 bases and 5 bases, with 12 bases remaining between them. Germline CDR1 is SQVTM and CDR2 is ANQGSEA. CDR3 loop: CSVVGRDHNEQFF. In DNA, the CDR3 is TGCAGCGTTGTAGGTCGGGATCACAATGAGCAGTTCTTC.

This chain joins TRBV11-2 and TRBJ1-4, with TRBD1 identical over 7 bases. Trimming removed 3 bases from V and 3 bases from J; junction bases left unmatched: 4. The CDR3 contains 15 residues. In germline, CDR1 is SGHAT, CDR2 FQNNGV. The CDR3 spells CASSLTGTANEKLFF. The CDR3 coding sequence is TGTGCCAGCAGCTTGACCGGGACAGCTAATGAAAAACTGTTTTTT. Based on the CDR3 plus reference TRBV11-2 and TRBJ1-4, the full variable domain is EAGVAQSPRYKIIEKRQSVAFWCNPISGHATLYWYQQILGQGPKLLIQFQNNGVVDDSQLPKDRFSAERLKGVDSTLKIQPAKLEDSAVYLCASSLTGTANEKLFFGSGTQLSVL.

The table lists this clone with a count of one. The chain carries TRBV28 and TRBJ2-5; a weak D match, TRBD2 (6 bases). The V and J ends lost 6 bases and 4 bases respectively, with 12 bases between them. The CDR3 length is 13 residues. Per the germline V gene, CDR1 is MDHEN and CDR2 is SYDVKM. The DNA of the CDR3 is TGTGCCAGCAGGTTGGGGGGAATAGAGACCCAGTACTTC. Residues: CASRLGGIETQYF.

About this clone itself: At one of its ends the junction is not consistent with the germline gene, which may arise from a read error. V and J are TRBV6-1 and TRBJ2-2; D unresolved. The CDR3 spans 16 residues. Germline V gene lookup returns CDR1 MNHNS and CDR2 SASEGT. In DNA form, the CDR3 reads TGTGCCAGCAGCGAAGTTTGGGCCTCGAACACCGGGGAGCTGTTTTTT. Its translation: CASSEVWASNTGELFF.

V gene TRBV29-1 combines with J gene TRBJ1-1; D gene uncertain. Germline V gene lookup returns CDR1 SQVTM and CDR2 ANQGSEA. This CDR3 comprises 10 residues. V was shortened by 3 bases and J by 5 bases, with 4 bases between the two germline ends. The CDR3 region is CSVDGTEAFF. CDR3 sequence (DNA): TGCAGCGTTGACGGTACTGAAGCTTTCTTT.

The V and J genes are TRBV6-2 or TRBV6-3 and TRBJ1-1; unclear D gene. The CDR3 length is 15 residues. V lost 6 bases to trimming and J lost 2 bases, with 16 bases between them. CDR1 is MNHEY, CDR2 SVGEGT, per germline. In DNA form, the CDR3 reads TGTGCCAGCAGCCATATGGGCCTAAGCAACACTGAAGCTTTCTTT. Amino acid sequence: CASSHMGLSNTEAFF.

V gene TRBV29-1 combines with J gene TRBJ2-7; TRBD2 agrees at 7 bases. Trimming cost V 6 bases and J 4 bases; bases outside gene matches: 9. The CDR3 is made up of 13 amino acids. Germline loops: CDR1 SQVTM, CDR2 ANQGSEA. The CDR3 loop is CSVAGLLRYEQYF. DNA of the CDR3: TGCAGCGTAGCGGGACTGCTAAGATACGAGCAGTACTTC.

This clone was seen a few times. The rearrangement uses TRBV6-6 and TRBJ2-7; TRBD2 matches 12 bases. The CDR3 runs 14 residues. With 2 bases clipped from V and 7 bases from J, the junction kept 3 bases outside the gene matches. Germline CDR1 MNHNY, CDR2 SVGAGI (reference sequence). CDR3 nucleotides: TGTGCCAGCAGTTACCTTACTAGCGGGAGGGAGCAGTACTTC. Its protein is CASSYLTSGREQYF.

The chain uses TRBV9 and TRBJ1-2; tentative D call: TRBD1 (5 bases). V shed 0 bases and J shed 4 bases, with 13 bases lying between them. The CDR3 is 15 amino acids. Germline CDR1 and CDR2: SGDLS and YYNGEE. CDR3 nucleotide sequence: TGTGCCAGCAGCGTAGGCGGAGGGGAGATCTATGGCTACACCTTC. It specifies CASSVGGGEIYGYTF.

This rearrangement joins TRBV5-8 to TRBJ2-2; TRBD2 aligns across 7 bases. Trimming cost V 3 bases and J 3 bases; bases outside gene matches: 5. CDR1 is SGHTS, CDR2 YDEGEE, per germline. CDR3 length: 15 amino acids. The CDR3 spells CASSYGLVDTGELFF. DNA of the CDR3: TGTGCCAGCAGCTACGGACTAGTTGACACCGGGGAGCTGTTTTTT.

The rearrangement links TRBV18 to TRBJ2-7; the D gene is possibly TRBD2 (6 bases). The CDR3 length is 15 residues. Trimming cost V 2 bases and J 4 bases, with 15 bases left between them. Germline V gene lookup returns CDR1 KGHSH and CDR2 LQKENI. In DNA, the CDR3 is TGTGCCAGCTCACCATCAGGAAGGGAGGAATACGAGCAGTACTTC. Amino acids: CASSPSGREEYEQYF.

The chain is built from TRBV7-2 and TRBJ1-1, with 8 positions matching TRBD1. Germline V CDR1 and CDR2: SGHTA, FQGNSA. The J segment lost 8 bases and the V segment lost 4 bases, leaving 3 bases of the junction unmatched. This CDR3 has 12 amino acids. The CDR3 coding sequence is TGTGCCAGCAGCTACGGACAGGGAGAAGCTTTCTTT. Translated: CASSYGQGEAFF.

The chain employs TRBV2 and TRBJ1-1; D unresolved. V was trimmed by 6 bases and J by 1 base, leaving 12 bases between them. The CDR3 contains 14 residues. Germline V CDR1 and CDR2: SNHLY, FYNNEI. The DNA for the CDR3 is TGTGCCAGCAGCTCCTTAGAGGGGAACACTGAAGCTTTCTTT. Its translation is CASSSLEGNTEAFF.

The CDR3 protein is CASRTSVDNEQFF. DNA of the CDR3: TGTGCCAGCAGGACTAGCGTGGACAATGAGCAGTTCTTC. The chain has TRBV28 and TRBJ2-1; 8 bases fit TRBD2. Trimming at V came to 6 bases and at J to 5 bases, leaving 3 bases not matched to a gene. The CDR3 extends over 13 amino acids. Germline lookup yields CDR1 MDHEN and CDR2 SYDVKM.

J is TRBJ1-5 and V is TRBV10-3; TRBD1 matches at 10 bases. This CDR3 spans 14 amino acids. Germline trimming cut 9 bases from V and 0 bases from J; bases unmatched to any gene: 2. Germline loops: CDR1 ENHRY, CDR2 SYGVKD. CDR3 loop: CAIGTGDSNQPQHF. Here the CDR3 DNA reads TGTGCCATAGGGACAGGGGATAGCAATCAGCCCCAGCATTTT.

The J gene is TRBJ2-7, the V gene TRBV5-6; TRBD2 aligns across 15 bases. This CDR3 contains 14 residues. The ends lost 5 bases at V and 12 bases at J; junction bases unmatched: 9. CDR1 is SGHDT, CDR2 YYEEEE, per germline. The CDR3 loop is CASSLGTSGGTGYF. As DNA, the CDR3 is TGTGCCAGCAGTCTCGGGACTAGCGGGGGGACGGGGTACTTC.

The V gene is TRBV11-2, the J gene TRBJ2-7, with a tentative D call TRBD2 (6 bases). Trimming stripped 3 bases from V and 0 bases from J, with 12 bases between. In germline, CDR1 is SGHAT, CDR2 FQNNGV. CDR3 length: 15 amino acids. The CDR3 loop reads CASSFSGRSSYEQYF. For the CDR3, the DNA is TGTGCCAGCAGCTTTAGCGGCAGAAGCTCCTACGAGCAGTACTTC.

In its sample, this clone was seen a few times. The gene calls are TRBV19 and TRBJ1-1, with a possible D match to TRBD1 (6 bases). The germline V and J ends were trimmed by 7 bases and 1 base, with 16 bases remaining between them. This CDR3 contains 15 residues. CDR1 LNHDA and CDR2 SQIVND come from the germline V gene (reference sequence). In DNA form, the CDR3 reads TGTGCCAGTACGGTCAGGGGTGCGGCGAACACTGAAGCTTTCTTT. It yields the protein CASTVRGAANTEAFF.

This chain's CDR3 is CASSQDSTAGTTEAFF. As DNA, the CDR3 is TGTGCCAGCAGCCAAGATAGTACGGCGGGGACCACTGAAGCTTTCTTT. The chain links TRBV4-2 to TRBJ1-1, with D maybe TRBD1 (5 bases). Per germline, CDR1 LGHNA and CDR2 YNFKEQ. V dropped 0 bases and J dropped 4 bases, with 15 bases sitting between them. The CDR3 is 16 residues long.

V and J are TRBV27 and TRBJ2-7; TRBD1 aligns across 11 bases. Trimming removed 6 bases from V and 3 bases from J; junction bases left unmatched: 4. The CDR3 runs 14 residues. Germline CDR1 is MNHEY and CDR2 is SMNVEV (reference sequence). Here the CDR3 DNA reads TGTGCCAGCAGACCCGGGACAGGGGGCTACGAGCAGTACTTC. Its translation is CASRPGTGGYEQYF.

The chain recombines TRBV5-4 with TRBJ1-6; TRBD1 is a possible D gene (6 bases). Trimming left V 4 bases short and J 10 bases short, with 15 bases between. CDR3 length: 14 amino acids. CDR1 SGHNT and CDR2 YYREEE come from the germline V gene (reference sequence). In DNA, the CDR3 is TGTGCCAGCAGCCCAGGGGCCCTGGGCTCACCCCTCCACTTT. Translated: CASSPGALGSPLHF.

The V call is TRBV19, the J call TRBJ2-5; no clear D gene. With 8 bases removed from V and 2 bases from J, the gap between germline ends came to 15 bases. Germline CDR1 is LNHDA and CDR2 is SQIVND (reference sequence). There are 14 residues in the CDR3. The CDR3 bases are TGTGCCAGTGGATACAGAGCTTTACAAGAGACCCAGTACTTC. Translating gives CASGYRALQETQYF.

J is TRBJ1-6 and V is TRBV15, with D uncertain. Between the trimmed V and J ends, which lost 0 bases and 5 bases, there was a span of 8 bases. This CDR3 region has 15 residues. Germline CDR1 reads LNHNV; CDR2 reads YYDKDF (reference sequence). In DNA, the CDR3 is TGTGCCACCAGCAGAGACAGCGGCAATAATTCACCCCTCCACTTT. Translating it yields CATSRDSGNNSPLHF. The whole variable domain, remainder taken from reference TRBV15 and TRBJ1-6, is DAMVIQNPRYQVTQFGKPVTLSCSQTLNHNVMYWYQQKSSQAPKLLFHYYDKDFNNEADTPDNFQSRRPNTSFCFLDIRSPGLGDTAMYLCATSRDSGNNSPLHFGNGTRLTVT.

A few counts support this clone. The chain recombines TRBV3-1 (or the pseudogene TRBV3-2) with TRBJ1-6, with 8 bases matching TRBD1. The CDR3 spans 16 residues. Trimming cost V 4 bases and J 9 bases; bases outside gene matches: 11. CDR1 and CDR2 (germline): LGHDT, YNNKEL (reference sequence). CDR3 protein: CASSPPPQGASSPLHF. CDR3 DNA: TGTGCCAGCAGCCCCCCCCCGCAGGGGGCGAGTTCACCCCTCCACTTT.